The 12 T cell receptor beta chains given below trace back to one sample, sequenced in a study of blood T cell repertoires in COVID-19. Repertoires were generated with immunoSEQ multiplex PCR, while TCRdb's copy carries only in-frame clones and drops some. The table includes 150,000 to 200,000 clones, more than 70% detected once. The source material was PBMCs or T cells enriched from blood (not recorded which). The receptors derive from a middle-aged man who had recovered from COVID-19.

The rearrangement joins TRBV12-3 or TRBV12-4 to TRBJ1-2; D gene uncertain. The length of the CDR3 is 13 residues. Trimming stripped 5 bases from V and 7 bases from J, with 14 bases between. The CDR3 loop is CASSRVEPRGYTF. As DNA, the CDR3 is TGTGCCAGCAGTCGGGTCGAGCCACGTGGCTACACCTTC.

V is TRBV19 and J is TRBJ2-7; TRBD2 matches 8 bases. This CDR3 has 14 residues. Per the germline V gene, CDR1 is LNHDA and CDR2 is SQIVND (reference sequence). Unmatched junction bases numbered 4, after V lost 4 bases and J lost 2 bases. CDR3 sequence (DNA): TGTGCCAGTAGTAGGGGACTAGGAACCTACGAGCAGTACGTC. Translated: CASSRGLGTYEQYV.

This chain joins TRBV11-2 and TRBJ1-2; 7 positions agree with TRBD1. In germline, CDR1 is SGHAT, CDR2 FQNNGV. V lost 4 bases, J lost 8 bases, and 10 bases stayed unmatched. This CDR3 is built from 14 residues. The CDR3 sequence: CASSSRTGPGGYTF. In DNA form, the CDR3 reads TGTGCCAGCAGCTCGCGGACAGGCCCAGGGGGCTACACCTTC.

The chain employs TRBV3-1 (or the pseudogene TRBV3-2) and TRBJ2-3; 9 bases agree with TRBD2. Germline-derived CDR1 and CDR2 are LGHDT and YNNKEL (reference sequence). The trim removed 1 base at V and 7 bases at J, leaving 12 bases unmatched. CDR3 length: 17 residues. The CDR3: CASSQVLRGGSRNTQYF. CDR3 DNA sequence: TGTGCCAGCAGCCAAGTATTGCGGGGGGGTTCACGAAATACGCAGTATTTT.

This clone was detected only once. The chain is built from TRBV4-1 and TRBJ2-2; the match to TRBD1 covers 7 bases. Germline trimming cut 4 bases from V and 1 base from J; bases unmatched to any gene: 12. The CDR3 is 18 residues long. Germline V gives CDR1 MGHRA, CDR2 YSYEKL. The CDR3 spells CASSRKDPGQQNTGELFF. The CDR3 nucleotides read TGCGCCAGCAGCCGAAAAGACCCGGGACAGCAGAACACCGGGGAGCTGTTTTTT.

The chain recombines TRBV4-1 with TRBJ2-3, with TRBD2 matching 9 bases. CDR3 size: 19 residues. Trimming at V came to 0 bases and at J to 6 bases, leaving 16 bases not matched to a gene. The germline V gene has CDR1 MGHRA and CDR2 YSYEKL. The CDR3 spells CASSQETSISAGGGDTQYF. The CDR3 bases are TGCGCCAGCAGCCAAGAAACCTCGATCTCAGCGGGGGGAGGGGATACGCAGTATTTT.

The chain carries TRBV12-3 or TRBV12-4 and TRBJ1-1; D is possibly TRBD1 (6 bases). V lost 6 bases, J lost 11 bases, and 19 bases lay in between. The CDR3 is 13 amino acids. The CDR3 reads CASRQGALRSAFF. CDR3 in DNA: TGTGCCAGCAGACAGGGAGCCCTTAGGTCGGCTTTCTTT.

This chain uses TRBV7-9 with TRBJ2-7; the D gene is possibly TRBD2 (5 bases). Germline CDR1 SEHNR, CDR2 FQNEAQ (reference sequence). This CDR3 comprises 16 residues. The V end lost 3 bases, the J end lost 2 bases, and 17 bases lay between the germline ends. The DNA of the CDR3 is TGTGCCAGCAGCTTCAATCCCCGGACGGGGACCTACGAGCAGTACGTC. The encoded protein is CASSFNPRTGTYEQYV.

This sequence joins TRBV4-1 and TRBJ2-7, with TRBD2 matching over 10 bases. Germline lookup yields CDR1 MGHRA and CDR2 YSYEKL. The CDR3 has 15 amino acids. J lost 3 bases, V lost 4 bases, and 6 bases had no gene match. The CDR3 here is CASSPQLAGNYEQYF. CDR3 nucleotide sequence: TGCGCCAGCAGCCCGCAACTAGCGGGAAACTACGAGCAGTACTTC.

The rearrangement uses TRBV18 and TRBJ1-5; D ambiguous. Trimming left V 3 bases short and J 0 bases short, with 6 bases between. CDR3 length: 14 amino acids. Germline CDR1 and CDR2: KGHSH and LQKENI. In DNA form, the CDR3 reads TGTGCCAGCTCACCGGCGGATAGCAATCAGCCCCAGCATTTT. Translated: CASSPADSNQPQHF.

The chain couples TRBV5-8 to TRBJ1-5; D unresolved. This CDR3 has 14 amino acids. Germline values: CDR1 SGHTS, CDR2 YDEGEE. Trimming pared 1 base from V and 6 bases from J, leaving 11 bases between. The CDR3 bases are TGTGCCAGCAGCTTGTACGGAGGTATTCAGCCCCAGCATTTT. Protein: CASSLYGGIQPQHF.

In this sample, this clone turned up many times. V and J are TRBV30 and TRBJ2-7; 7 nucleotides line up with TRBD1. CDR3 length: 16 amino acids. V shed 0 bases, J shed 4 bases, and the junction held 12 bases outside the gene matches. Looked up from germline, CDR1 is GTSNPN and CDR2 is SVGIG (reference sequence). The CDR3 protein is CAWSVRERGRRYEQYF. CDR3 DNA: TGTGCCTGGAGTGTACGGGAAAGGGGGCGCAGGTACGAGCAGTACTTC. Combining the CDR3 with reference TRBV30 and TRBJ2-7 gives the whole variable domain SQTIHQWPATLVQPVGSPLSLECTVEGTSNPNLYWYRQAAGRGLQLLFYSVGIGQISSEVPQNLSASRPQDRQFILSSKKLLLSDSGFYLCAWSVRERGRRYEQYFGPGTRLTVT.